This T cell receptor (beta chain) originates from a study of shared clonotypes between healthy human individuals. General study points: The study drew on few donors, limiting represented genetic and exposure-history diversity.

TCRdb's table, derived via immunoSEQ multiplex PCR, lists solely in-frame clones and lacks some. The sample has around 1.9 million clones, under 95% seen once. Positive CCR7 selection of CD45RO-negative cells yielded the naive CD8 cells, and terminally differentiated effector memory CD45RA+ cells were excluded. For this clone: Its antigen is not identified.

The clonotype was recovered from a man aged 18 to 29 in good health. Some clones in this sample may be carry-over from other donors' samples. The sequenced material came from naive CD8+ T cells from PBMCs.

As DNA, the CDR3 is TGTGCCAGCAGCGTAGCCCACGGGGTAGCGGACACCGGGGAGCTGTTTTTT. Amino acids: CASSVAHGVADTGELFF. This chain uses TRBV9 with TRBJ2-2, with TRBD2 as a possible D gene (6 bases). Per the germline V gene, CDR1 is SGDLS and CDR2 is YYNGEE. The CDR3 loop spans 17 amino acids. Trimming removed 0 bases from V and 3 bases from J, with 15 bases in between.